Described below is a single T cell receptor (beta chain) sequence and its context. The germline V gene has CDR1 SGDLS and CDR2 YYNGEE. The CDR3 runs 17 residues. From the 5' RACE reads, TCRdb called clonotypes with MiXCR, one entry per CDR3 protein. The sample lists about 250,000 distinct CDR3 sequences; 8.2% were seen once. The data are from a study of CD8 T cells in ankylosing spondylitis. This TCR derives from a female donor with ankylosing spondylitis or in good health (not recorded which). The chain recombines TRBV9 with TRBJ2-1; TRBD2 agrees at 11 bases. Input material: blood, either unsorted or a sorted T cell fraction (not recorded which). The CDR3 bases are TGTACTAGCAGCGCCGCCCAGGGACTAGCGGCCTACAATGAGCAGTTCTTC. Amino acid sequence: CTSSAAQGLAAYNEQFF.